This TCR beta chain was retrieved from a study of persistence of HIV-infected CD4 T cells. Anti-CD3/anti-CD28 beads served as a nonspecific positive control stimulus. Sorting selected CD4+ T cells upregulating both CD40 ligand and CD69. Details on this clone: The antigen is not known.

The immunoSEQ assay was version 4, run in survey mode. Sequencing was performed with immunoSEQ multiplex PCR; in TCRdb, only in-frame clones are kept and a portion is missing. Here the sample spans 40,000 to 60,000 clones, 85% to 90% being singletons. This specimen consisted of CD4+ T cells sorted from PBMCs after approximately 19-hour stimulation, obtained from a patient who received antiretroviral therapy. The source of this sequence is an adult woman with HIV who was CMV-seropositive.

The CDR3 DNA reads as TGTGCCAGCAGTGAACCGGGATTGGGAAAGAACACTGAAGCTTTCTTT. This encodes CASSEPGLGKNTEAFF. V is TRBV25-1 and J is TRBJ1-1; D unclear. The CDR3 is 16 amino acids. Germline-derived CDR1 and CDR2 are MGHDK and SYGVNS. Trimming shortened V by 2 bases and J by 1 base, and 14 bases separated the two germline ends.